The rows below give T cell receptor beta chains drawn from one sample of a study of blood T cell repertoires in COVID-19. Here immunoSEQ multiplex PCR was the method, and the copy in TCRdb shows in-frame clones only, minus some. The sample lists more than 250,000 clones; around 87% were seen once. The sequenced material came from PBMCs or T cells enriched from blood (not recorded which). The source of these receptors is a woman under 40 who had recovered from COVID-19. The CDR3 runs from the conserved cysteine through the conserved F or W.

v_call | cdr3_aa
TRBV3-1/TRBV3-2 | CASSPQGAGVIDTQYF
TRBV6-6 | CASSAEQGGLTFF
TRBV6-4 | CASSGAGTGELFF
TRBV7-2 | CASSLVLPGQGGDTQYF
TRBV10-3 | CAISGGGTNTGELFF
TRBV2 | CASRLRTGVTGELFF
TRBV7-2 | CASSDSVEGLAMVF
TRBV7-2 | CASSLARSSYEQYF
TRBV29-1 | CSVEGNGAFF
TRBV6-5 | CASSEGGNYNEQFF
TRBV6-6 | CASIIGGGVLNEQFF
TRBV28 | CASSLPDRVYGYTF
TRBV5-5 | CASSLVGQNTGELFF
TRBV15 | CATSRTGYSYEQYF
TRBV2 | CASSDLDRGPGYTF
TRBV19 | CASSIGGGWSNQPQHF
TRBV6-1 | CASSEAGGRYGYTF
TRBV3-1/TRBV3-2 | CASSPPWGGGYEQYF
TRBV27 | CASRPSGGAWNEQFF
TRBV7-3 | CASSSRDRPHEQYF
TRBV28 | CASSLLRASGYGYTF
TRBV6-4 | CASTNRGGYAFF
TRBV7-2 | CASSPRDGIEAFF
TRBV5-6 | CASSGNLGQGGSEKLFF
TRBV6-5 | CASSYSSGRTYEQYF
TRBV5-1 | CASSWGGLGQGYEQYF
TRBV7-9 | CASRTGTGAGYGYTF